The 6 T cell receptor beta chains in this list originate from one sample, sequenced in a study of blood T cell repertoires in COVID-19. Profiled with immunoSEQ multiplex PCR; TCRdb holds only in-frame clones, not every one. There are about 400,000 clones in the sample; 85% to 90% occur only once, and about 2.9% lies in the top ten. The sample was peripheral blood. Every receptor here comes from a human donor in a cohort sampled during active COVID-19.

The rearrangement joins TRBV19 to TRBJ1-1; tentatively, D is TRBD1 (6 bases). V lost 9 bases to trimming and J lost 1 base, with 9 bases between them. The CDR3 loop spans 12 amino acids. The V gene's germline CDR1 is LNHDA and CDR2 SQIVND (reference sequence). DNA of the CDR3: TGTGCCAGCAGGGGACAGAACACTGAAGCTTTCTTT. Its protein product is CASRGQNTEAFF.

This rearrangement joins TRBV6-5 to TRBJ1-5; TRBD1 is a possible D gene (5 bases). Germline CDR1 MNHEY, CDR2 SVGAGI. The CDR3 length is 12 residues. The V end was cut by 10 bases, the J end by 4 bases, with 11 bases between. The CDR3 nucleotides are TGTGCCACGCGGGGCCCAAATCAGCCCCAGCATTTT. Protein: CATRGPNQPQHF.

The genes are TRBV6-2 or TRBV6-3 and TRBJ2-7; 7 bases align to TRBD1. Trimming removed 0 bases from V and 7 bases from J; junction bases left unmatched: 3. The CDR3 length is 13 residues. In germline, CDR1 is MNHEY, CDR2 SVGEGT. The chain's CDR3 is CASSYSRGREQYF. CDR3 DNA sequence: TGTGCCAGCAGTTACTCGAGGGGGCGGGAGCAGTACTTC.

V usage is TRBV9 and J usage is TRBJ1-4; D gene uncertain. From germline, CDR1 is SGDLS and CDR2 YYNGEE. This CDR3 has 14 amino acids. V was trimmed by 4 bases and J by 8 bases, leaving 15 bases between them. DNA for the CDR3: TGTGCCAGCAGCCGATCCGGGGAGCGAGAAAAACTGTTTTTT. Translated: CASSRSGEREKLFF. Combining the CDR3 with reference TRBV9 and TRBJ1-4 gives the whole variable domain DSGVTQTPKHLITATGQRVTLRCSPRSGDLSVYWYQQSLDQGLQFLIQYYNGEERAKGNILERFSAQQFPDLHSELNLSSLELGDSALYFCASSRSGEREKLFFGSGTQLSVL.

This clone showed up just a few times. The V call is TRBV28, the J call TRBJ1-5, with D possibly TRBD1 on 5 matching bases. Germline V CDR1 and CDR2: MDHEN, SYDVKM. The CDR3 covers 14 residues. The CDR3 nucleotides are TGTGCTGAGAGAGAGGCAGGGCGGAATCAGCCCCAGCATTTT. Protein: CAEREAGRNQPQHF. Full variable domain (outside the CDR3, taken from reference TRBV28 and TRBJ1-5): DVKVTQSSRYLVKRTGEKVFLECVQDMDHENMFWYRQDPGLGLRLIYFSYDVKMKEKGDIPEGYSVSREKKERFSLILESASTNQTSMYLCAEREAGRNQPQHFGDGTRLSIL.

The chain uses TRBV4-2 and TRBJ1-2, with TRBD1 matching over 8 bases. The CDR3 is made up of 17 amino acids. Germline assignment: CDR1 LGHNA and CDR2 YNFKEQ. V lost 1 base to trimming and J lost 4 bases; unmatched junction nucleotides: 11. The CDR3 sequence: CASSQGHGTGLSYGYTF. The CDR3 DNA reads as TGTGCCAGCAGCCAAGGACACGGGACAGGCCTATCCTATGGCTACACCTTC.